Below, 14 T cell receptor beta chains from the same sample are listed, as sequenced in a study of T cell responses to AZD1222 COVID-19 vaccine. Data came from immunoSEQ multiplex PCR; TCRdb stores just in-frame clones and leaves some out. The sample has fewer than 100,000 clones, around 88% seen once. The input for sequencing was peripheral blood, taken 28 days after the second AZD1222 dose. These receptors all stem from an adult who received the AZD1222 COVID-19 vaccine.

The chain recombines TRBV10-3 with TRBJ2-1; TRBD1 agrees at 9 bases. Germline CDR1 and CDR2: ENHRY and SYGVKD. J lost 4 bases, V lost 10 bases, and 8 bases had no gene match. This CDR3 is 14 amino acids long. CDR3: CATRDRVGYNEQFF. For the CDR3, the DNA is TGTGCCACCCGGGACAGGGTAGGGTACAATGAGCAGTTCTTC.

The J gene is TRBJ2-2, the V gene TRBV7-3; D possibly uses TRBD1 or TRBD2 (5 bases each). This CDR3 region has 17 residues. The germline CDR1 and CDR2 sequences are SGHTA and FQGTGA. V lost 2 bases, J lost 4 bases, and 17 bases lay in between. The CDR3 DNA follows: TGTGCCAGCAGCTTATCAAGTTCAGGGAGTCCCACCGGGGAGCTGTTTTTT. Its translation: CASSLSSSGSPTGELFF.

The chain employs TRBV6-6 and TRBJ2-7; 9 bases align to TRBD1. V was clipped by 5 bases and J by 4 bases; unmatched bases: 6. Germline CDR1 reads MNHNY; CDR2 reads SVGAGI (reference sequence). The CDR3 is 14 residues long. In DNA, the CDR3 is TGTGCCAGCAGTCCCCGGGACAGGGAGTACGAGCAGTACTTC. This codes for CASSPRDREYEQYF.

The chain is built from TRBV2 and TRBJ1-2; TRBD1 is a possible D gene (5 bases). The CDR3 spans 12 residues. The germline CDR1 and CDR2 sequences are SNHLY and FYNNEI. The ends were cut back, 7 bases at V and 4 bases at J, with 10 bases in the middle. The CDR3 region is CASTRGGYGYTF. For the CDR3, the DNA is TGTGCCAGCACCCGGGGGGGCTATGGCTACACCTTC.

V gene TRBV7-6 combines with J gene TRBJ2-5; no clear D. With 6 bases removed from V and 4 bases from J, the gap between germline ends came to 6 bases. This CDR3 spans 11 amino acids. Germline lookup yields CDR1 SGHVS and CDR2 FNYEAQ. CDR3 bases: TGTGCCAGCAGTCCGGGAGAGACCCAGTACTTC. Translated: CASSPGETQYF.

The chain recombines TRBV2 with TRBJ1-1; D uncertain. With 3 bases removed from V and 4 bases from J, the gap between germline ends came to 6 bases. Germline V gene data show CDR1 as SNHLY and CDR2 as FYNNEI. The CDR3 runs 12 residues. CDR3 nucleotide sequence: TGTGCCAGCAGTGAGGTGCGCACTGAAGCTTTCTTT. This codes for CASSEVRTEAFF.

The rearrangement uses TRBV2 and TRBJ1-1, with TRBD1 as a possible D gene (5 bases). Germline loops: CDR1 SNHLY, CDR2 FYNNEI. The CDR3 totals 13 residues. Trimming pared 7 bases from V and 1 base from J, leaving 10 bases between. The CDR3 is CASKTDTNTEAFF. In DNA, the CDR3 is TGTGCCAGCAAGACAGACACGAACACTGAAGCTTTCTTT.

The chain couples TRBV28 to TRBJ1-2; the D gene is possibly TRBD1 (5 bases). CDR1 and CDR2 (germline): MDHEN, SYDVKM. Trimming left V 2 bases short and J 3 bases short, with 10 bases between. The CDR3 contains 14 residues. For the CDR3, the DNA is TGTGCCAGCAGTTTAAGCCAGGGCCACTATGGCTACACCTTC. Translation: CASSLSQGHYGYTF.

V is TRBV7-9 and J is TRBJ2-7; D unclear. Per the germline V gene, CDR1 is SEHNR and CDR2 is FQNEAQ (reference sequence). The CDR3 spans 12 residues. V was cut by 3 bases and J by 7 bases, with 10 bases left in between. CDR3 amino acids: CASSLSSREQYF. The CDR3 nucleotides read TGTGCCAGCAGCTTGAGCTCTAGAGAGCAGTACTTC.

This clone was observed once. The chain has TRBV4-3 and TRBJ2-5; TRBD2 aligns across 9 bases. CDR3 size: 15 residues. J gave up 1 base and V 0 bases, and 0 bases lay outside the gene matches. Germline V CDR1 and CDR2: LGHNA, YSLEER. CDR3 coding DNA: TGCGCCAGCAGCCAAGAGCGGGGGGGCCAAGAGACCCAGTACTTC. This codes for CASSQERGGQETQYF.

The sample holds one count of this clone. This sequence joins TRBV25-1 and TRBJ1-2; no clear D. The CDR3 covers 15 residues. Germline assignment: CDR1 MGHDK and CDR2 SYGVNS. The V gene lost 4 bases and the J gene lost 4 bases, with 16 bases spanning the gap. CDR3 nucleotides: TGTGCCAGCAGTGGTTCAGGTGGGGTAGTCTATGGCTACACCTTC. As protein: CASSGSGGVVYGYTF.

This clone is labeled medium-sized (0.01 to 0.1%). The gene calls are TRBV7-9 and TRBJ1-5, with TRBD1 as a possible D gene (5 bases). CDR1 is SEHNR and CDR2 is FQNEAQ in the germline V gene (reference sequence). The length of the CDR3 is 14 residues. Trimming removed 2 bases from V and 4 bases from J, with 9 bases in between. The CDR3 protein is CASSLLGRNQPQHF. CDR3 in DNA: TGTGCCAGCAGCTTACTGGGGCGGAATCAGCCCCAGCATTTT.

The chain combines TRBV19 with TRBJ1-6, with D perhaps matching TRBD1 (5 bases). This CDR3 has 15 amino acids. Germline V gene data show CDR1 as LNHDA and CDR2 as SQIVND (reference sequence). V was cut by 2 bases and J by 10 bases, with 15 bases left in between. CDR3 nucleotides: TGTGCCAGTAGTATATGGGGCCCAAAGGACTCACCCCTCCACTTT. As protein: CASSIWGPKDSPLHF.

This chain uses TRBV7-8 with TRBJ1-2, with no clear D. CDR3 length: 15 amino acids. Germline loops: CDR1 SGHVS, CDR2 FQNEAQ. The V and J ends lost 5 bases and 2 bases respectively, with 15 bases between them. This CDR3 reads CASSRGGVRNYGYTF. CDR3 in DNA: TGTGCCAGCAGCCGAGGTGGGGTCCGCAACTATGGCTACACCTTC.